The next 18 T cell receptor beta chains were all read from a single sample in a study of early T cells in non-severe SARS-CoV-2 infection. TCRdb analysed the 5' RACE reads with MiXCR anew, one entry per CDR3 protein. The profile shows approximately 83,000 distinct CDR3 sequences, around an eighth of them singletons. The sequenced sample was whole blood. These receptors were taken from an adult who was a healthcare worker with PCR-confirmed SARS-CoV-2 infection or an uninfected control (not recorded which).

This clonotype was counted ten times or more. The V call is TRBV19, the J call TRBJ1-1, with D perhaps TRBD1 (6 bases). The V end was cut by 4 bases, the J end by 0 bases, with 9 bases between. The CDR3 is 14 residues long. The germline gives CDR1 LNHDA, CDR2 SQIVND (reference sequence). The CDR3 DNA is TGTGCCAGTAGTACAACAGGGTTGAACACTGAAGCTTTCTTT. Amino acid sequence: CASSTTGLNTEAFF.

This clonotype was counted many times. V is TRBV27 and J is TRBJ2-1, with D perhaps matching TRBD1 or TRBD2 (5 bases each). Germline CDR1 is MNHEY and CDR2 is SMNVEV (reference sequence). The CDR3 is 15 residues long. Trimming pared 6 bases from V and 1 base from J, leaving 13 bases between. The CDR3 loop is CASSREMGSYNEQFF. CDR3 bases: TGTGCCAGCAGCAGGGAGATGGGATCCTACAATGAGCAGTTCTTC.

CDR3 coding DNA: TGTGCCAGCAGCTTAGGCTCAGGTTCCAACTATGGCTACACCTTC. Amino acids: CASSLGSGSNYGYTF. This chain joins TRBV7-9 and TRBJ1-2; D gene uncertain. Trimming took off 1 base at V and 2 bases at J, with 11 bases between the two ends. Per germline, CDR1 SEHNR and CDR2 FQNEAQ (reference sequence). The CDR3 is made up of 15 amino acids.

This clonotype was detected many times. The gene calls are TRBV7-8 and TRBJ1-5; D gene unclear. The V gene lost 4 bases and the J gene lost 8 bases, with 12 bases spanning the gap. CDR1 and CDR2 (germline): SGHVS, FQNEAQ. The CDR3 loop spans 13 amino acids. Here the CDR3 DNA reads TGTGCCAGCAGCTCTCGGAGACAAGAGCCCCAGCATTTT. Amino acid sequence: CASSSRRQEPQHF.

The J gene is TRBJ2-3, the V gene TRBV6-6; D is ambiguous. V was pared by 5 bases and J by 3 bases, with 6 bases between. In germline, CDR1 is MNHNY, CDR2 SVGAGI (reference sequence). The CDR3 sequence is 12 residues long. In nucleotides, the CDR3 is TGTGCCAGCAGTCGAGAAACAGATACGCAGTATTTT. This translates into CASSRETDTQYF.

This clonotype was seen at least ten times. This chain connects TRBV30 to TRBJ1-1; TRBD1 is a possible D gene (6 bases). Germline CDR1 is GTSNPN and CDR2 is SVGIG (reference sequence). V was shortened by 1 base and J by 1 base, with 13 bases between the two germline ends. The CDR3 covers 15 residues. CDR3 amino acids: CAWSAGGRTNTEAFF. The CDR3, as DNA: TGTGCCTGGAGTGCCGGGGGGCGTACGAACACTGAAGCTTTCTTT.

This clonotype has at least ten counts. J is TRBJ2-5 and V is TRBV3-1, with D hard to call. This CDR3 comprises 11 residues. Trimming took 3 bases from V and 4 from J, leaving 3 bases between them. Germline CDR1 and CDR2: LGHDT and YNNKEL (reference sequence). For the CDR3, the DNA is TGTGCCAGCAGCCACACAGAGACCCAGTACTTC. Its translation is CASSHTETQYF.

This clonotype was recorded a few times. The chain has TRBV11-2 and TRBJ2-7; D unclear. The CDR3 runs to 10 residues. Germline V CDR1 and CDR2: SGHAT, FQNNGV. V was shortened by 6 bases and J by 4 bases, with 4 bases between the two germline ends. As DNA, the CDR3 is TGTGCCAGCAGTCGTTACGAGCAGTACTTC. It specifies CASSRYEQYF.

The sample holds many counts of this clonotype. This chain uses TRBV9 with TRBJ1-6, with D possibly matching TRBD1 (6 bases). The germline V gene encodes CDR1 SGDLS and CDR2 YYNGEE. The CDR3 spans 12 residues. V was cut by 7 bases and J by 7 bases, with 9 bases left in between. The DNA of the CDR3 is TGTGCCAGCGGACAGCAGAATTCACCCCTCCACTTT. Translated: CASGQQNSPLHF.

The chain uses TRBV19 and TRBJ2-3, with a tentative D call TRBD1 (6 bases). Deletions cut 4 bases from V and 4 bases from J, with 18 bases between. This CDR3 contains 16 residues. Germline CDR1 reads LNHDA; CDR2 reads SQIVND (reference sequence). DNA of the CDR3: TGTGCCAGTAGTACACCGGTACAGGGAGTGGCAGATACGCAGTATTTT. Encoded protein: CASSTPVQGVADTQYF.

In this sample, this clonotype turned up a few times. This chain uses TRBV29-1 with TRBJ2-7, with D perhaps TRBD1 (6 bases). CDR1 SQVTM and CDR2 ANQGSEA come from the germline V gene. CDR3 length equals 13 residues. Trimming took off 4 bases at V and 1 base at J, with 11 bases between the two ends. For the CDR3, the DNA is TGCAGCGTTGCCGTCACAGGGTCCTACGAGCAGTACTTC. This translates into CSVAVTGSYEQYF.

As regards this clonotype: Germline is not matched at one junction end, which may reflect a read error. The chain joins TRBV20-1 to TRBJ2-3; 8 bases fit TRBD2. The CDR3 has 15 residues. Germline CDR1 DFQATT, CDR2 SNEGSKA (reference sequence). CDR3 nucleotides: TGCAGTGCTAGAGTATTCAGCGGGAGCACAGAAACGCAGTATTTT. Translated, it gives CSARVFSGSTETQYF.

The CDR3 is CASSLVQGDMNTEAFF. In DNA, the CDR3 is TGTGCCAGCAGCTTAGTACAGGGGGACATGAACACTGAAGCTTTCTTT. The chain couples TRBV7-8 to TRBJ1-1, with 8 bases that match TRBD1. V lost 1 base to trimming and J lost 0 bases; unmatched junction nucleotides: 4. CDR1 and CDR2 from the germline V gene are SGHVS and FQNEAQ. The CDR3 is 16 amino acids.

In its sample, this clonotype was seen a few times. J is TRBJ1-6 and V is TRBV29-1, with D uncertain. Germline assignment: CDR1 SQVTM and CDR2 ANQGSEA. The CDR3 is 12 amino acids. Trimming removed 5 bases at V and 7 bases at J, with 9 bases between. This CDR3 is CSVRDGNSPLHF. Written as DNA, the CDR3 is TGCAGCGTTCGGGATGGCAATTCACCCCTCCACTTT.

This chain links TRBV28 with TRBJ1-5; maybe TRBD1 (5 bases). V lost 5 bases, J lost 5 bases, and 16 bases lay in between. From germline, CDR1 is MDHEN and CDR2 SYDVKM. This CDR3 has 15 residues. In DNA form, the CDR3 reads TGTGCCAGCAGTGCCAGGGTAGGCTTACATCAGCCCCAGCATTTT. It is translated as CASSARVGLHQPQHF.

This clonotype was seen many times. The CDR3: CAGWGNTIYF. CDR3 nucleotide sequence: TGTGCCGGGTGGGGAAACACCATATATTTT. This chain joins TRBV27 and TRBJ1-3; D is unclear. CDR1 MNHEY and CDR2 SMNVEV come from the germline V gene (reference sequence). Trimming removed 11 bases from V and 4 bases from J, with 6 bases in between. The length of the CDR3 is 10 residues.

This clonotype was observed at least ten times. This CDR3 reads CASGSYTEAFF. DNA for the CDR3: TGTGCCAGCGGGTCGTACACTGAAGCTTTCTTT. This chain connects TRBV2 to TRBJ1-1, with D unresolved. Germline-derived CDR1 and CDR2 are SNHLY and FYNNEI. The CDR3 totals 11 residues. V gave up 8 bases and J gave up 3 bases, with 7 bases separating them.

The table lists this clonotype with a few counts. CDR3 region: CASSLGQLSGANVLTF. CDR3 sequence (DNA): TGTGCCAGCAGCCTGGGACAGCTCTCTGGGGCCAACGTCCTGACTTTC. The V call is TRBV14, the J call TRBJ2-6; the match to TRBD1 covers 7 bases. The ends lost 4 bases at V and 0 bases at J; junction bases unmatched: 3. Germline V CDR1 and CDR2: SGHDN, FVKESK. The CDR3 extends over 16 amino acids.